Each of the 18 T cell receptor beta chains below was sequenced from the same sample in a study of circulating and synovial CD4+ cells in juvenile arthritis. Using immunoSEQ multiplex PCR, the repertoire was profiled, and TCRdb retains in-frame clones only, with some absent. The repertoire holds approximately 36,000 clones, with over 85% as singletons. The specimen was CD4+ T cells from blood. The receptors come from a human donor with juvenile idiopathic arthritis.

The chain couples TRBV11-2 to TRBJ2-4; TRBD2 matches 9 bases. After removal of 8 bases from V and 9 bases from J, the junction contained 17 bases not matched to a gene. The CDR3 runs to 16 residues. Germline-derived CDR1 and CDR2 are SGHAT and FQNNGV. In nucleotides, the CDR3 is TGTGCCAGCCTCCGCCAATTGCGGGGGGGCCTCAGCATTCAGTACTTC. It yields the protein CASLRQLRGGLSIQYF.

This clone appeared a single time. The CDR3 loop reads CSARTTKQFF. The CDR3 coding sequence is TGCAGTGCTAGGACTACCAAGCAGTTCTTC. The chain joins TRBV20-1 to TRBJ2-1, with D possibly being TRBD2 (5 bases). The CDR3 spans 10 residues. Trimming took 3 bases from V and 11 from J, leaving 8 bases between them. The germline V gene encodes CDR1 DFQATT and CDR2 SNEGSKA (reference sequence).

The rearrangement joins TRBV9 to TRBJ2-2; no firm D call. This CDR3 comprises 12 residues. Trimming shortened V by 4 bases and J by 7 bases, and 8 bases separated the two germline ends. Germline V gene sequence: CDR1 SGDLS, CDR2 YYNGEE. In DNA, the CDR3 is TGTGCCAGCAGCCTCCGGGTCGGGGAGCTGTTTTTT. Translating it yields CASSLRVGELFF. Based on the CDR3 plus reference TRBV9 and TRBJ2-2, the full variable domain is DSGVTQTPKHLITATGQRVTLRCSPRSGDLSVYWYQQSLDQGLQFLIQYYNGEERAKGNILERFSAQQFPDLHSELNLSSLELGDSALYFCASSLRVGELFFGEGSRLTVL.

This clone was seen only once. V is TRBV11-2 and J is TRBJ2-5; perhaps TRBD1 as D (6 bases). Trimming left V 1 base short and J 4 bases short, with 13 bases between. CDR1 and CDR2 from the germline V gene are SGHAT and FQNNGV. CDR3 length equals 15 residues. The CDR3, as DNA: TGTGCCAGCAGCTTAGGGCCCAGGGGTGGAGAGACCCAGTACTTC. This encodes CASSLGPRGGETQYF.

For the CDR3, the DNA is TGTGCCAGCAGCCCTCTAACTAGCGGGGGTTACGAGCAGTACTTC. The encoded protein is CASSPLTSGGYEQYF. The V and J genes are TRBV11-1 and TRBJ2-7; 11 nucleotides align to TRBD2. J gave up 4 bases and V 5 bases, and 7 bases lay outside the gene matches. CDR3 size: 15 residues. Germline V CDR1 and CDR2: SGHAT, FQDESV (reference sequence). Looking up the rest from reference TRBV11-1 and TRBJ2-7 gives the full variable domain: EAEVAQSPRYKITEKSQAVAFWCDPISGHATLYWYRQILGQGPELLVQFQDESVVDDSQLPKDRFSAERLKGVDSTLKIQPAELGDSAMYLCASSPLTSGGYEQYFGPGTRLTVT.

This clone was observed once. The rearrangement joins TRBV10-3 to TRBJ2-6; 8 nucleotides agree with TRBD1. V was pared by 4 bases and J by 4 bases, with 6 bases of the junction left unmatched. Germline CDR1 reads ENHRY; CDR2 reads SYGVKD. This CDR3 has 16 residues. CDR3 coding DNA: TGTGCCATCAGTGTCAGGGGGCTCACCGGGGCCAACGTCCTGACTTTC. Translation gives CAISVRGLTGANVLTF.

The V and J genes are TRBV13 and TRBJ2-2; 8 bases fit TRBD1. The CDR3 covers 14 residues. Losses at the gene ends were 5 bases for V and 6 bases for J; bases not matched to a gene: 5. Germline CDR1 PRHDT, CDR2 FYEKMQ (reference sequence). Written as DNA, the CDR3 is TGTGCCAGCAGCACCGGACAGGGTTCCGGGGAGCTGTTTTTT. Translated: CASSTGQGSGELFF.

The CDR3 sequence is CASSRQGVSDTQYF. The CDR3 region has the DNA TGTGCCAGCAGCCGACAGGGGGTATCAGATACGCAGTATTTT. V usage is TRBV7-3 and J usage is TRBJ2-3, with 9 bases lining up with TRBD1. The germline V gene encodes CDR1 SGHTA and CDR2 FQGTGA. J was trimmed by 4 bases and V by 5 bases; bases with no gene match: 4. The CDR3 totals 14 residues.

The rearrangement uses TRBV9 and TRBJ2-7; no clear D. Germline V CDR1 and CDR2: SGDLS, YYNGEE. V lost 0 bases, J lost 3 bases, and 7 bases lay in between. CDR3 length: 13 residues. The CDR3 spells CASSVGGSYEQYF. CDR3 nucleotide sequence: TGTGCCAGCAGCGTAGGAGGCAGCTACGAGCAGTACTTC.

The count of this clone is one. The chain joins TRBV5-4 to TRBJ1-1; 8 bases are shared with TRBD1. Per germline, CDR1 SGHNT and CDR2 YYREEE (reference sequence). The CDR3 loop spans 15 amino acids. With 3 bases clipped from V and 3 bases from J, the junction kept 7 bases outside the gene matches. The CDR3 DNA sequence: TGTGCCAGCAGCTCGCAGACAGGGGAAGACACTGAAGCTTTCTTT. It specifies CASSSQTGEDTEAFF.

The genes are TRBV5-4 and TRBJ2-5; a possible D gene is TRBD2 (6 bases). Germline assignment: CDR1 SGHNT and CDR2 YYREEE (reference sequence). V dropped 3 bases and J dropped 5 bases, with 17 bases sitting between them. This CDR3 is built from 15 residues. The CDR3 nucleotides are TGTGCCAGCAGCTCCCGGGGAGGAGGTCGGGAGACCCAGTACTTC. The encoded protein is CASSSRGGGRETQYF.

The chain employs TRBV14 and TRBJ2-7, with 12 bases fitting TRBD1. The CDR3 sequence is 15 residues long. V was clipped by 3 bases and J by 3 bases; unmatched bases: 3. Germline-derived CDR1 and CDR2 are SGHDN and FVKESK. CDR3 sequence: CASSHGTGGVYEQYF. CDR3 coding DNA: TGTGCCAGCAGCCACGGGACAGGGGGCGTCTACGAGCAGTACTTC.

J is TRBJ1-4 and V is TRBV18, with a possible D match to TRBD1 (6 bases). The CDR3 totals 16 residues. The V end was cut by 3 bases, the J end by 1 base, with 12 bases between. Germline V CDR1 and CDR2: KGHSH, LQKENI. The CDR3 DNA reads TGTGCCAGCTCACCTCGGCAGGGGAGAACTAATGAAAAACTGTTTTTT. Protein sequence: CASSPRQGRTNEKLFF.

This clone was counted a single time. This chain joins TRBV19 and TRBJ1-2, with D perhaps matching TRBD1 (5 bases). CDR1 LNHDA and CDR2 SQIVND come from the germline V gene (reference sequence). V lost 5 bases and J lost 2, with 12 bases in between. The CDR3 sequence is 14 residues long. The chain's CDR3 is CASSPDIGNYGYTF. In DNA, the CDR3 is TGTGCCAGTAGTCCGGACATAGGCAACTATGGCTACACCTTC.

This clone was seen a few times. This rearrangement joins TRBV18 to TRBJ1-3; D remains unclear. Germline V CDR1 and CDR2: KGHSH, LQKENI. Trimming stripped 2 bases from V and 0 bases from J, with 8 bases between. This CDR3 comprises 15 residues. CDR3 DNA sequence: TGTGCCAGCTCACCAACAACAGACTCTGGAAACACCATATATTTT. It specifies CASSPTTDSGNTIYF. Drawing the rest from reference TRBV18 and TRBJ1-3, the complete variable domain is NAGVMQNPRHLVRRRGQEARLRCSPMKGHSHVYWYRQLPEEGLKFMVYLQKENIIDESGMPKERFSAEFPKEGPSILRIQQVVRGDSAAYFCASSPTTDSGNTIYFGEGSWLTVV.

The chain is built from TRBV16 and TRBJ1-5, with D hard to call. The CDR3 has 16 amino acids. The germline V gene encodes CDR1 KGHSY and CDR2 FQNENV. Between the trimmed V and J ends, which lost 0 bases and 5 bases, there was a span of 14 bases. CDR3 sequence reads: CASSQSRGSGYQPQHF. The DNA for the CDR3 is TGTGCCAGCAGCCAATCTCGGGGATCGGGGTATCAGCCCCAGCATTTT. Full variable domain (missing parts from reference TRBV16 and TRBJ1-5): GEEVAQTPKHLVRGEGQKAKLYCAPIKGHSYVFWYQQVLKNEFKFLISFQNENVFDETGMPKERFSAKCLPNSPCSLEIQATKLEDSAVYFCASSQSRGSGYQPQHFGDGTRLSIL.

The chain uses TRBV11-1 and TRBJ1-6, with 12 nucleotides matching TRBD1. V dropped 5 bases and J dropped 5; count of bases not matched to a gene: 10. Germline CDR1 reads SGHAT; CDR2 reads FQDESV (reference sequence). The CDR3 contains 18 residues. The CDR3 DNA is TGTGCCAGCAGCGCCCGAGGGACAGGGGGCCGGAATAATTCACCCCTCCACTTT. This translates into CASSARGTGGRNNSPLHF.

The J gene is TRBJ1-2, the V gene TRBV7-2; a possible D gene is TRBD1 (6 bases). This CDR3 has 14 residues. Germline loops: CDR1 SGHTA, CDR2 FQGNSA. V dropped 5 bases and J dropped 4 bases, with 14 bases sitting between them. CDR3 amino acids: CASSVTWGLYGYTF. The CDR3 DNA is TGTGCCAGCAGCGTGACTTGGGGGCTCTATGGCTACACCTTC. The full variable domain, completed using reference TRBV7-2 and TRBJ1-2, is GAGVSQSPSNKVTEKGKDVELRCDPISGHTALYWYRQSLGQGLEFLIYFQGNSAPDKSGLPSDRFSAERTGGSVSTLTIQRTQQEDSAVYLCASSVTWGLYGYTFGSGTRLTVV.